These T cell receptor beta chains were read from a single sample in a study of neurological immune-mediated disorders. Each CDR3 protein gets one entry after TCRdb re-called the 5' RACE reads with MiXCR. This table holds 100,000 or so distinct CDR3 sequences, 3.5% found once. The sequenced sample consisted of PBMCs. The source of these receptors is a woman aged 18 to 35 with multiple sclerosis. Both conserved end residues are part of each CDR3.

>22|TRBV6-5
CASSNPLGGRVSSGRTYNEQFF
>13|TRBV7-2
CASSPRRGTEAFF
>15|TRBV19
CASSDAGGDTGELFF
>14|TRBV9
CASSVATGVDGYTF
>12|TRBV20-1
CSAGRRGDEQYF
>15|TRBV20-1
CSAIPLGAQYNEQFF
>14|TRBV6-2/TRBV6-3
CASLQHYSNQPQHF
>15|TRBV12-3/TRBV12-4
CASSQRATENTEAFF
>14|TRBV7-9
CASSLRGDQNIQYF
>18|TRBV20-1
CSAGDVLRTGTGIAEAFF
>14|TRBV6-2/TRBV6-3
CASSYDRPNQPQHF
>15|TRBV27
CASRGGSSYNSPLHF
>15|TRBV6-5
CASKQGTGSSYEQYF
>12|TRBV20-1
CSASAGVETQYF
>14|TRBV20-1
CSASLTTTQGWQYF
>14|TRBV20-1
CSASGTSGIYEQYF
>14|TRBV5-5
CASSFQGFVTEAFF